These 12 T cell receptor beta chains were sequenced from one sample in a study. TRBV12-4/TRBJ1-2 clonotypes were amplified with adaptor-ligated barcode primers. TCRdb ran MiXCR on the multiplex PCR reads and lists one entry per CDR3 protein. The profile covers 1,300 to 1,500 distinct CDR3 sequences, with 15% to 20% appearing a single time and 40% to 65% taken by the ten largest. Sequences were obtained from naive CD4+ T cells sorted from blood. Subset of the sample: naive CD4+ T cells, CD4+CD45RA+CD25-. These receptors came from a female donor with breast cancer.

At least ten counts were recorded for this clonotype. This chain joins TRBV12-3 or TRBV12-4 and TRBJ1-2; D call uncertain. CDR3 length equals 16 residues. Trimming removed 1 base at V and 0 bases at J, with 12 bases between. CDR3 coding DNA: TGTGCCAGCAGTTTAGGTGGGCAGGCGACTAACTATGGCTACACCTTC. Translating gives CASSLGGQATNYGYTF.

The chain links TRBV12-3 or TRBV12-4 to TRBJ1-2, with TRBD1 identical over 8 bases. Trimming cost V 5 bases and J 1 base; bases outside gene matches: 12. The CDR3 spans 17 residues. The CDR3 here is CASSRHTGTGSNYGYTF. CDR3 sequence (DNA): TGTGCCAGCAGTAGGCATACCGGGACAGGCAGTAACTATGGCTACACCTTC.

This clonotype is labeled as medium-sized. The rearrangement joins TRBV12-3 or TRBV12-4 to TRBJ1-2, with D unclear. There are 11 residues in the CDR3. The V end was cut by 7 bases, the J end by 8 bases, with 11 bases between. The CDR3 DNA sequence: TGTGCCAGCACCTGGTCTGGCGGCTACACCTTC. This codes for CASTWSGGYTF.

V usage is TRBV12-3 or TRBV12-4 and J usage is TRBJ1-2; 8 bases line up with TRBD1. The V gene end was trimmed by 6 bases and the J gene end by 7 bases; junction bases not matched to a gene: 4. CDR3 size: 12 residues. CDR3 region: CASSGQGGGYTF. The CDR3 nucleotides are TGTGCCAGCAGCGGACAGGGTGGTGGCTACACCTTC.

This clonotype occurred many times. The rearrangement links TRBV12-3 or TRBV12-4 to TRBJ1-2; 7 bases line up with TRBD1. The ends lost 5 bases at V and 10 bases at J; junction bases unmatched: 10. The CDR3 runs 13 residues. CDR3 in DNA: TGTGCCAGCAGTCCCCGACAGGGCTTTTACTACACCTTC. Translating gives CASSPRQGFYYTF.

By frequency in the sample, this clonotype is medium-sized. The rearrangement links TRBV12-3 or TRBV12-4 to TRBJ1-2; 10 nucleotides match TRBD1. The CDR3 consists of 14 residues. With V trimmed by 6 bases and J by 6 bases, 7 bases remained unmatched. The CDR3 spells CASRSGTGVDGYTF. The CDR3 region has the DNA TGTGCCAGCAGGTCCGGGACAGGGGTAGATGGCTACACCTTC.

This clonotype is categorized as medium-sized. The chain uses TRBV12-3 or TRBV12-4 and TRBJ1-2; D unresolved. Trimming took 6 bases from V and 7 from J, leaving 6 bases between them. CDR3 length: 10 amino acids. The CDR3 reads CASRFVGYTF. The CDR3 DNA reads TGTGCCAGCAGGTTTGTTGGCTACACCTTC.

This chain links TRBV12-3 or TRBV12-4 with TRBJ1-2; 8 positions agree with TRBD1. CDR3 length: 14 amino acids. Trimming cost V 3 bases and J 4 bases; bases outside gene matches: 4. The CDR3 spells CASSFRTGLYGYTF. The CDR3 DNA reads TGTGCCAGCAGTTTTCGGACAGGGCTCTATGGCTACACCTTC.

By sample fraction, this clonotype is medium-sized (0.01 to 0.1%). The rearrangement uses TRBV12-3 or TRBV12-4 and TRBJ1-2; D ambiguous. CDR3 length: 12 residues. V lost 2 bases to trimming and J lost 5 bases, with 6 bases between them. CDR3 DNA: TGTGCCAGCAGTTTAATAGGATATGGCTACACCTTC. This sequence encodes CASSLIGYGYTF.

The chain is built from TRBV12-3 or TRBV12-4 and TRBJ1-2; the D gene is possibly TRBD1 (6 bases). The CDR3 contains 14 residues. The ends were cut back, 3 bases at V and 7 bases at J, with 15 bases in the middle. Here the CDR3 reads CASSFRTEGGGYTF. CDR3 in DNA: TGTGCCAGCAGTTTTCGGACAGAGGGTGGTGGCTACACCTTC.

Sample share makes this clonotype medium-sized. This chain joins TRBV12-3 or TRBV12-4 and TRBJ1-2, with unresolved D. V gave up 6 bases and J gave up 8 bases, with 13 bases separating them. The CDR3 covers 12 residues. The CDR3 is CASSPGRWGYTF. For the CDR3, the DNA is TGTGCCAGCAGCCCCGGACGATGGGGCTACACCTTC.

This clonotype is medium-sized (0.01 to 0.1%) by share. The chain uses TRBV12-3 or TRBV12-4 and TRBJ1-2; D remains ambiguous. Trimming left V 1 base short and J 1 base short, with 4 bases between. The CDR3 sequence is 13 residues long. CDR3 nucleotide sequence: TGTGCCAGCAGTTTAGTCATTAACTATGGCTACACCTTC. Translating gives CASSLVINYGYTF.